Listed here are 27 T cell receptor beta chains from one sample, sequenced in a study of T-cell memory formation after mild COVID-19. TCRdb recomputed calls from the 5' RACE reads with MiXCR, one row per CDR3 protein. This sample has over 500,000 distinct CDR3 sequences; 17% occur once, and the top ten carry about 8.1%. Input material: PBMCs or a T cell subset sorted from them (not recorded which). The receptor source for this set is an adult woman who had mild COVID-19 (a few samples of this study predate the infection). Cell type and time point are not known.

This clonotype was counted a few times. The chain carries TRBV9 and TRBJ1-1; D not certain. CDR1 and CDR2 (germline): SGDLS, YYNGEE. The CDR3 length is 15 residues. Trimming pared 3 bases from V and 3 bases from J, leaving 15 bases between. CDR3 sequence reads: CASSGPREAHTEAFF. The CDR3 DNA follows: TGTGCCAGCAGCGGTCCTCGTGAGGCGCACACTGAAGCTTTCTTT.

This rearrangement joins TRBV20-1 to TRBJ1-1, with unresolved D. This CDR3 is built from 16 residues. Between the trimmed V and J ends, which lost 6 bases and 4 bases, there was a span of 24 bases. Germline lookup yields CDR1 DFQATT and CDR2 SNEGSKA (reference sequence). DNA for the CDR3: TGCAGTGCCGCGCCCGCCCTGGGAAGGGAAGGCACTGAAGCTTTCTTT. Protein: CSAAPALGREGTEAFF.

This chain joins TRBV5-5 and TRBJ2-6; 8 bases are a match to TRBD1. Germline CDR1 and CDR2: SGHKS and YYEKEE (reference sequence). With V trimmed by 4 bases and J by 0 bases, 6 bases remained unmatched. The CDR3 totals 17 residues. This chain's CDR3 is CASSLDRVGSGANVLTF. The DNA for the CDR3 is TGTGCCAGCAGCCTGGACAGGGTAGGCTCTGGGGCCAACGTCCTGACTTTC.

J is TRBJ2-1 and V is TRBV19; D may be TRBD2 (5 bases). V gave up 5 bases and J gave up 6 bases, with 17 bases separating them. Germline lookup yields CDR1 LNHDA and CDR2 SQIVND (reference sequence). This CDR3 is built from 15 residues. CDR3 protein: CASSPDSRGSNEQFF. In DNA, the CDR3 is TGTGCCAGTAGTCCAGACTCCCGGGGAAGCAATGAGCAGTTCTTC. Full variable domain (outside the CDR3, taken from reference TRBV19 and TRBJ2-1): DGGITQSPKYLFRKEGQNVTLSCEQNLNHDAMYWYRQDPGQGLRLIYYSQIVNDFQKGDIAEGYSVSREKKESFPLTVTSAQKNPTAFYLCASSPDSRGSNEQFFGPGTRLTVL.

The chain couples TRBV23-1 to TRBJ2-4; D might be TRBD1 (6 bases). TRBV23-1 is designated an ORF whose function remains uncertain. The V gene lost 3 bases and the J gene lost 10 bases, with 19 bases spanning the gap. This CDR3 is 15 amino acids long. The CDR3 spells CASSHQVRTVSIQYF. The CDR3 bases are TGCGCCAGCAGTCATCAGGTTCGGACAGTATCTATTCAGTACTTC.

The chain recombines TRBV15 with TRBJ1-5; D remains unclear. Trimming took 2 bases from V and 2 from J, leaving 10 bases between them. Germline-derived CDR1 and CDR2 are LNHNV and YYDKDF (reference sequence). There are 15 residues in the CDR3. This chain's CDR3 is CATSRSRMGNQPQHF. The CDR3 DNA is TGTGCCACCAGCAGAAGTAGAATGGGCAATCAGCCCCAGCATTTT.

This chain joins TRBV3-1 and TRBJ2-1; weak D call: TRBD2 (5 bases). The V gene lost 4 bases and the J gene lost 9 bases, with 16 bases spanning the gap. Germline CDR1 LGHDT, CDR2 YNNKEL (reference sequence). This CDR3 spans 14 amino acids. CDR3 DNA: TGTGCCAGCAGCCCATTTGTAGGCGGGCCTGAGCAGTTCTTC. Translated: CASSPFVGGPEQFF.

In its sample, this clonotype was seen a few times. V gene TRBV6-4 combines with J gene TRBJ2-2; tentative D call: TRBD1 (6 bases). The CDR3 loop spans 15 amino acids. Germline loops: CDR1 MRHNA, CDR2 SNTAGT. V lost 6 bases to trimming and J lost 0 bases, with 11 bases between them. In DNA form, the CDR3 reads TGTGCCAGCAGCGAACAGGGTACGAACACCGGGGAGCTGTTTTTT. It codes for CASSEQGTNTGELFF.

The V and J genes are TRBV20-1 and TRBJ1-5, with a weak D call TRBD1 (5 bases). V lost 0 bases to trimming and J lost 7 bases, with 25 bases between them. The CDR3 is made up of 18 amino acids. Germline V gene data show CDR1 as DFQATT and CDR2 as SNEGSKA (reference sequence). The CDR3 spells CSARDPRVGRGGGQPQHF. In nucleotides, the CDR3 is TGCAGTGCTAGAGATCCCCGGGTGGGGCGGGGAGGAGGACAGCCCCAGCATTTT.

This clonotype was counted a few times. The chain has TRBV11-1 and TRBJ2-1, with 13 bases aligning to TRBD2. Germline CDR1 SGHAT, CDR2 FQDESV (reference sequence). Trimming at V came to 3 bases and at J to 8 bases, leaving 10 bases not matched to a gene. CDR3 length equals 17 residues. In nucleotides, the CDR3 is TGTGCCAGCAGCTTCCATTATACTAGCGGGAGGGTCGATGAGCAGTTCTTC. Protein product: CASSFHYTSGRVDEQFF.

This clonotype has only a few counts. The chain couples TRBV7-2 to TRBJ2-6; 7 bases fit TRBD1. In germline, CDR1 is SGHTA, CDR2 FQGNSA. The CDR3 covers 18 residues. The ends lost 1 base at V and 0 bases at J; junction bases unmatched: 6. Here the CDR3 reads CASSLVLTGTSGANVLTF. In nucleotides, the CDR3 is TGTGCCAGCAGCTTAGTTCTGACAGGGACCTCTGGGGCCAACGTCCTGACTTTC.

The chain combines TRBV25-1 with TRBJ1-3; no firm D call. The CDR3 loop spans 16 amino acids. V was cut by 4 bases and J by 0 bases, with 13 bases left in between. The germline CDR1 and CDR2 sequences are MGHDK and SYGVNS. The CDR3 DNA follows: TGTGCCAGCAGTGCGGTCGAAGGATTCTCTGGAAACACCATATATTTT. This gives the protein CASSAVEGFSGNTIYF.

This clonotype came up a few times. The chain joins TRBV3-1 to TRBJ1-6, with D tentatively TRBD1 (5 bases). CDR3 length: 14 amino acids. V lost 4 bases and J 8 bases, leaving 12 bases between the germline ends. CDR1 is LGHDT and CDR2 is YNNKEL in the germline V gene (reference sequence). The CDR3 loop is CASSLGPVYSPLHF. Written as DNA, the CDR3 is TGTGCCAGCAGCCTGGGGCCAGTTTATTCACCCCTCCACTTT.

At least ten counts were recorded for this clonotype. For the CDR3, the DNA is TGTGCCAGCAGCCCCCGGACAGGGGCTAATTCACCCCTCCACTTT. Translating gives CASSPRTGANSPLHF. The chain employs TRBV9 and TRBJ1-6; 9 positions match TRBD1. The CDR3 totals 15 residues. CDR1 SGDLS and CDR2 YYNGEE come from the germline V gene. Trimming removed 4 bases from V and 6 bases from J; junction bases left unmatched: 5.

In its sample, this clonotype was seen a few times. This rearrangement joins TRBV12-3 or TRBV12-4 to TRBJ2-7; no reliable D call. The V end lost 5 bases, the J end lost 0 bases, and 11 bases lay between the germline ends. This CDR3 spans 14 amino acids. The CDR3 DNA sequence: TGTGCCAGCAGTGAAGACGGAAGCTCCTACGAGCAGTACTTC. This sequence encodes CASSEDGSSYEQYF.

Concerning this clonotype itself: A read error is likely, as this CDR3 ends without the conserved phenylalanine or tryptophan. The rearrangement links TRBV18 to TRBJ2-5; D gene ambiguous. The CDR3 consists of 12 residues. CDR1 KGHSH and CDR2 LQKENI come from the germline V gene. V lost 2 bases and J lost 5, with 6 bases in between. The CDR3 loop is CASSPTLETQYY. The DNA for the CDR3 is TGTGCCAGCTCACCAACGTTGGAGACCCAGTACTAC.

The chain has TRBV20-1 and TRBJ2-1; TRBD2 agrees at 7 bases. This CDR3 is 18 amino acids long. The J segment lost 0 bases and the V segment lost 1 base, leaving 12 bases of the junction unmatched. CDR1 is DFQATT and CDR2 is SNEGSKA in the germline V gene (reference sequence). CDR3 DNA sequence: TGCAGTGCTAGAGGTGTGACACCTCGCGGGAGCTCCTACAATGAGCAGTTCTTC. This encodes CSARGVTPRGSSYNEQFF.

The sample holds a few counts of this clonotype. This chain joins TRBV6-2 or TRBV6-3 and TRBJ2-1, with no clear D. The CDR3 contains 15 residues. Germline V lookup: CDR1 MNHEY, CDR2 SVGEGT. Trimming removed 2 bases from V and 4 bases from J, with 12 bases in between. CDR3 bases: TGTGCCAGCAGTTACCCGGAAACGAGTTACAATGAGCAGTTCTTC. Translation gives CASSYPETSYNEQFF.

The chain combines TRBV14 with TRBJ2-1; D not certain. With 4 bases removed from V and 0 bases from J, the gap between germline ends came to 10 bases. Germline lookup yields CDR1 SGHDN and CDR2 FVKESK. This CDR3 is built from 15 residues. The CDR3 DNA reads as TGTGCCAGCAGCCCCGTACCGTACTCCTACAATGAGCAGTTCTTC. This encodes CASSPVPYSYNEQFF. Variable domain in full (rest from reference TRBV14 and TRBJ2-1): EAGVTQFPSHSVIEKGQTVTLRCDPISGHDNLYWYRRVMGKEIKFLLHFVKESKQDESGMPNNRFLAERTGGTYSTLKVQPAELEDSGVYFCASSPVPYSYNEQFFGPGTRLTVL.

This clonotype was counted between two and nine times. The rearrangement links TRBV4-1 to TRBJ1-1; a weak D match, TRBD1 (6 bases). V shed 1 base and J shed 0 bases, with 12 bases lying between them. The CDR3 is made up of 16 amino acids. In germline, CDR1 is MGHRA, CDR2 YSYEKL. DNA of the CDR3: TGCGCCAGCAGCCAAGTCAGGAACAGGGTGAACACTGAAGCTTTCTTT. Translated, it gives CASSQVRNRVNTEAFF.

The rearrangement uses TRBV6-1 and TRBJ2-3; maybe TRBD1 (6 bases). V was shortened by 6 bases and J by 2 bases, with 12 bases between the two germline ends. The CDR3 consists of 14 residues. CDR1 MNHNS and CDR2 SASEGT come from the germline V gene. Here the CDR3 reads CASSVGQITDTQYF. CDR3 DNA sequence: TGTGCCAGCAGCGTAGGACAGATCACAGATACGCAGTATTTT.

The chain recombines TRBV24-1 with TRBJ2-7, with a tentative D call TRBD2 (5 bases). Germline values: CDR1 KGHDR, CDR2 SFDVKD. The CDR3 is 12 amino acids. With 1 base removed from V and 5 bases from J, the gap between germline ends came to 5 bases. CDR3 region: CATSDFGDEQYF. DNA of the CDR3: TGTGCCACCAGTGATTTCGGGGACGAGCAGTACTTC.

The table lists this clonotype with a few counts. The chain recombines TRBV6-1 with TRBJ2-1; D possibly uses TRBD1 or TRBD2 (7 bases each). Germline V gives CDR1 MNHNS, CDR2 SASEGT. The germline V and J ends were trimmed by 5 bases and 4 bases, with 15 bases remaining between them. The CDR3 runs 15 residues. The CDR3 is CASSLGRGLYNEQFF. CDR3 sequence (DNA): TGTGCCAGCAGTCTGGGGAGGGGGCTGTACAATGAGCAGTTCTTC.

Ten or more counts support this clonotype. The chain couples TRBV20-1 to TRBJ1-1; D is uncertain. The CDR3 runs 12 residues. The V end lost 3 bases, the J end lost 1 base, and 6 bases lay between the germline ends. Germline assignment: CDR1 DFQATT and CDR2 SNEGSKA (reference sequence). The CDR3 nucleotides are TGCAGTGCTAGGTCGGCGAACACTGAAGCTTTCTTT. Amino acids: CSARSANTEAFF.

This clonotype was detected a few times. The chain has TRBV5-5 and TRBJ2-7; D is undetermined. The germline gives CDR1 SGHKS, CDR2 YYEKEE (reference sequence). V was cut by 4 bases and J by 7 bases, with 15 bases left in between. The CDR3 is 13 residues long. The DNA of the CDR3 is TGTGCCAGCAGCCCCCTTGAGATGATGGAGCAGTACTTC. Protein product: CASSPLEMMEQYF.

This clonotype has more than one count but fewer than ten. The chain uses TRBV5-5 and TRBJ1-2; no reliable D call. The germline CDR1 and CDR2 sequences are SGHKS and YYEKEE (reference sequence). Trimming removed 3 bases at V and 4 bases at J, with 13 bases between. The CDR3 covers 14 residues. The CDR3 loop is CASSSREGVYGYTF. CDR3 DNA: TGTGCCAGCAGCTCACGGGAGGGCGTCTATGGCTACACCTTC.

V is TRBV6-4 and J is TRBJ2-1, with a weak D call TRBD2 (5 bases). The germline V and J ends were trimmed by 4 bases and 5 bases, with 15 bases remaining between them. Germline V gives CDR1 MRHNA, CDR2 SNTAGT. This CDR3 comprises 15 residues. In DNA, the CDR3 is TGTGCCAGCAGTGCCCCTAGCCTATTAGACAATGAGCAGTTCTTC. This translates into CASSAPSLLDNEQFF.